The sequence of this TCR beta chain was determined in a study of blood T cell repertoires in COVID-19. Source study methods: Reference gene primer amplification yielded estimated nucleated cell counts. The method was immunoSEQ multiplex PCR; TCRdb's version includes in-frame clones alone and lacks a portion of them. V and J calls plus clone size are reproduced from that table; the DNA served to infer D and trimming. The sample yields hundreds of thousands of clones, over 80% seen once. Residents of about two dozen US areas, aged about 18 to 89 years, made up the participants. Each recovered donor of Cohort 3 presented with two negative PCRs, clearance, or symptom resolution. This CDR3 contains 13 residues. Trimming took off 4 bases at V and 9 bases at J, with 13 bases between the two ends. In germline, CDR1 is LNHNV, CDR2 YYDKDF (reference sequence).

Sequenced input: PBMCs or T cells enriched from blood (not recorded which). The chain joins TRBV15 to TRBJ1-5; TRBD1 might be the D (5 bases). This receptor was identified in a woman aged 18-29 years who had recovered from COVID-19. The CDR3 coding sequence is TGTGCCACCAGCATCGGGGGATTCGGGCCCCAGCATTTT. Amino acids: CATSIGGFGPQHF.